Here is one T cell receptor (beta chain) with its context. Its antigen is currently unknown. The V end lost 7 bases, the J end lost 2 bases, and 17 bases lay between the germline ends. The CDR3 loop spans 15 amino acids. The V gene's germline CDR1 is LNHDA and CDR2 SQIVND (reference sequence). The assay was immunoSEQ multiplex PCR, and TCRdb's table has in-frame clones only and misses some. The sample shows approximately 45,000 clones, roughly 94% of them seen only once. The sample is drawn from a study of OX40 agonist ivuxolimab in advanced cancers. About the study: Patients in dose escalation had liver, melanoma, kidney or head and neck cancers. Study-wide results and caveats: At 0.1 to 3.0 mg/kg, clonal expansion of CD4+ and CD8+ blood T cells had occurred by week 6.

Blood got drawn at baseline, again on cycle 4 day 1, and then on cycle 7 day 1. The specimen comprised CD4+ or CD8+ T cells sorted from blood, sampled in a trial of the OX40 agonist ivuxolimab. This clonotype was obtained from an adult with an advanced solid tumor such as melanoma, head and neck, liver or kidney cancer. V gene TRBV19 combines with J gene TRBJ1-1, with D unresolved. For the CDR3, the DNA is TGTGCCAGTACGCCCTTCTTGGGAAGAAACACTGAAGCTTTCTTT. Translation: CASTPFLGRNTEAFF.